This T cell receptor (beta chain) appears in the sequencing data of a study of cytomegalovirus exposure and HLA in healthy donors. Study information: As released early, the data held 65 million to 90 million unique TCRs from HLA-typed donors.

V gave up 7 bases and J gave up 10 bases, with 9 bases separating them. This CDR3 comprises 10 residues. Germline V gene sequence: CDR1 SEHNR, CDR2 FQNEAQ (reference sequence). Both 60 Vbeta primers and 13 Jbeta primers went into the PCR. Only in-frame clones appear in the TCRdb table, and some are missing; sequencing was by immunoSEQ multiplex PCR. The table lists 100,000 or so clones, 69% of them singletons, with roughly 3% in the top ten. A note on this clone: Its antigen is still unknown.

The donors gave bone marrow, and they were healthy. Findings of the study overall: Later analysis revealed greater clonal expansion in HLA-associated TCR beta chains than in equally common others.

The receptor was derived from a man in his thirties or forties in good health and CMV-seronegative. The sequenced sample was PBMCs. The gene calls are TRBV7-9 and TRBJ2-3; D not certain. The CDR3 is CASNNEAQYF. The CDR3 bases are TGTGCCAGCAACAACGAGGCGCAGTATTTT. The full variable domain, with the rest looked up from reference TRBV7-9 and TRBJ2-3, is DTGVSQNPRHKITKRGQNVTFRCDPISEHNRLYWYRQTLGQGPEFLTYFQNEAQLEKSRLLSDRFSAERPKGSFSTLEIQRTEQGDSAMYLCASNNEAQYFGPGTRLTVL.